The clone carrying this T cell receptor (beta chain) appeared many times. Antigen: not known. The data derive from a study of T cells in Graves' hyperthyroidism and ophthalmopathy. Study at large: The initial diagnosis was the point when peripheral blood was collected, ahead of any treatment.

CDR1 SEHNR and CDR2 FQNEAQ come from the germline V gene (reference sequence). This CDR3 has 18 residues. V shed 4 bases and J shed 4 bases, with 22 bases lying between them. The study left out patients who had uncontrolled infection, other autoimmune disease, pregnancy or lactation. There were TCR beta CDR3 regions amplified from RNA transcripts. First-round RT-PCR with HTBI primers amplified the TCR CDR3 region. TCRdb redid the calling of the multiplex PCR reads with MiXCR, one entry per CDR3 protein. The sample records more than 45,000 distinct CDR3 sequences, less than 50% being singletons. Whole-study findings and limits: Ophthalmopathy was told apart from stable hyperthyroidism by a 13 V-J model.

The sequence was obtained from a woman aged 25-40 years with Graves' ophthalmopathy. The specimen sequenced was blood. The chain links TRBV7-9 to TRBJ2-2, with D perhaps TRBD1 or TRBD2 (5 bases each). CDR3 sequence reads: CASSSPRLGRSTTGELFF. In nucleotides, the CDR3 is TGTGCCAGCAGCTCCCCGAGGTTGGGACGTTCGACCACCGGGGAGCTGTTTTTT. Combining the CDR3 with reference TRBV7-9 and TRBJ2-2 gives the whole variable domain DTGVSQNPRHKITKRGQNVTFRCDPISEHNRLYWYRQTLGQGPEFLTYFQNEAQLEKSRLLSDRFSAERPKGSFSTLEIQRTEQGDSAMYLCASSSPRLGRSTTGELFFGEGSRLTVL.